One and the same sample provided the 28 T cell receptor beta chains below, sequenced in a study of blood T cell repertoires in COVID-19. Clones were read by immunoSEQ multiplex PCR, and TCRdb kept only the in-frame ones, dropping some. The sample includes roughly 80,000 clones, 75% to 90% of them seen just once. Sequenced input: peripheral blood. The receptor set was obtained from a man aged 50 to 59 with active COVID-19.

This chain joins TRBV28 and TRBJ2-1; TRBD2 is a possible D gene (6 bases). Trimming stripped 1 base from V and 1 base from J, with 11 bases between. Germline loops: CDR1 MDHEN, CDR2 SYDVKM. CDR3 length equals 16 residues. The DNA of the CDR3 is TGTGCCAGCAGTTTATATAGGGAGGCGTCCTACAATGAGCAGTTCTTC. It yields the protein CASSLYREASYNEQFF. Full variable domain (remainder filled in from reference TRBV28 and TRBJ2-1): DVKVTQSSRYLVKRTGEKVFLECVQDMDHENMFWYRQDPGLGLRLIYFSYDVKMKEKGDIPEGYSVSREKKERFSLILESASTNQTSMYLCASSLYREASYNEQFFGPGTRLTVL.

The count of this clone is one. V is TRBV7-9 and J is TRBJ2-3; 13 bases align to TRBD2. In germline, CDR1 is SEHNR, CDR2 FQNEAQ (reference sequence). V lost 4 bases, J lost 7 bases, and 2 bases stayed unmatched. This CDR3 spans 14 amino acids. The CDR3 region is CASSWTSGRNTQYF. CDR3 DNA sequence: TGTGCCAGCAGCTGGACTAGCGGGAGAAATACGCAGTATTTT.

V and J are TRBV4-3 and TRBJ1-4, with TRBD1 matching 7 bases. The V segment lost 4 bases and the J segment 0 bases; nucleotides outside the gene matches: 8. The CDR3 runs 17 residues. CDR1 and CDR2 (germline): LGHNA, YSLEER. The CDR3 loop is CASSRTNRGPTNEKLFF. The DNA of the CDR3 is TGCGCCAGCAGCCGTACTAACAGGGGCCCAACTAATGAAAAACTGTTTTTT.

The chain couples TRBV29-1 to TRBJ2-1; 10 bases agree with TRBD1. Germline loops: CDR1 SQVTM, CDR2 ANQGSEA. The V segment lost 5 bases and the J segment 7 bases; nucleotides outside the gene matches: 11. The CDR3 is 15 residues long. The CDR3, as DNA: TGCAGCGTTCTTTACCTCGGGACAGGGGCGAATGAGCAGTTCTTC. Translation: CSVLYLGTGANEQFF.

J is TRBJ1-5 and V is TRBV28; D not resolved. The length of the CDR3 is 15 residues. The germline CDR1 and CDR2 sequences are MDHEN and SYDVKM. Trimming removed 4 bases from V and 8 bases from J, with 18 bases in between. CDR3 sequence reads: CASSSARAEVEPQHF. CDR3 bases: TGTGCCAGCAGTTCCGCAAGGGCGGAGGTTGAGCCCCAGCATTTT. Based on the CDR3 plus reference TRBV28 and TRBJ1-5, the full variable domain is DVKVTQSSRYLVKRTGEKVFLECVQDMDHENMFWYRQDPGLGLRLIYFSYDVKMKEKGDIPEGYSVSREKKERFSLILESASTNQTSMYLCASSSARAEVEPQHFGDGTRLSIL.

V and J are TRBV11-3 and TRBJ2-3, with D perhaps matching TRBD2 (6 bases). The CDR3 totals 18 residues. Looked up from germline, CDR1 is SGHNT and CDR2 is YENEEA. With 5 bases removed from V and 1 base from J, the gap between germline ends came to 22 bases. DNA for the CDR3: TGTGCCAGCAGCCCGGGGGACCCATGGGCCCTCGGCACAGATACGCAGTATTTT. Its translation is CASSPGDPWALGTDTQYF.

The chain couples TRBV20-1 to TRBJ1-1; D remains unclear. This CDR3 comprises 15 residues. V was pared by 3 bases and J by 7 bases, with 21 bases between. Germline V gives CDR1 DFQATT, CDR2 SNEGSKA (reference sequence). The CDR3 coding sequence is TGCAGTGCTAGTTTTGGAGGGCTCGGGTCGGATGAAGCTTTCTTT. Protein product: CSASFGGLGSDEAFF.

The rearrangement uses TRBV28 and TRBJ2-2, with 7 bases fitting TRBD2. The V gene's germline CDR1 is MDHEN and CDR2 SYDVKM. Germline trimming cut 3 bases from V and 0 bases from J; bases unmatched to any gene: 1. This CDR3 spans 15 amino acids. The CDR3 region has the DNA TGTGCCAGCAGTTTGGGGGGGTCGAACACCGGGGAGCTGTTTTTT. This codes for CASSLGGSNTGELFF.

The chain has TRBV7-2 and TRBJ2-2; 10 nucleotides line up with TRBD2. The V gene end was trimmed by 3 bases and the J gene end by 6 bases; junction bases not matched to a gene: 4. CDR1 and CDR2 (germline): SGHTA, FQGNSA. This CDR3 spans 15 amino acids. The CDR3 coding sequence is TGTGCCAGCAGCTTCGGGCTAGCGGGAGCCGGGGAGCTGTTTTTT. Encoded protein: CASSFGLAGAGELFF.

V is TRBV10-2 and J is TRBJ2-7, with 7 bases identical to TRBD2. Germline values: CDR1 WSHSY, CDR2 SAAADI. J gave up 4 bases and V 3 bases, and 12 bases lay outside the gene matches. The length of the CDR3 is 16 residues. The CDR3 protein is CASSDAGESLGYEQYF. In DNA, the CDR3 is TGCGCCAGCAGTGATGCGGGAGAGTCCTTAGGTTACGAGCAGTACTTC.

This clone was observed once. The CDR3 here is CASRDLDSPNYGYTF. CDR3 coding DNA: TGTGCCAGCAGGGATCTGGACAGCCCAAACTATGGCTACACCTTC. J is TRBJ1-2 and V is TRBV28; the D gene is possibly TRBD1 (6 bases). CDR3 size: 15 residues. Looked up from germline, CDR1 is MDHEN and CDR2 is SYDVKM. The V end lost 6 bases, the J end lost 2 bases, and 16 bases lay between the germline ends.

The chain has TRBV19 and TRBJ2-3; 9 positions agree with TRBD1. The junction had 4 bases not matched to a gene; V was cut back by 6 bases and J by 0 bases. CDR1 is LNHDA and CDR2 is SQIVND in the germline V gene (reference sequence). CDR3 length: 15 amino acids. CDR3 DNA sequence: TGTGCCAGTAGCGTGGGGACAGGGAGCACAGATACGCAGTATTTT. This translates into CASSVGTGSTDTQYF.

This clone was seen a single time. The chain is built from TRBV19 and TRBJ1-5; perhaps TRBD1 as D (6 bases). CDR1 is LNHDA and CDR2 is SQIVND in the germline V gene (reference sequence). The ends were cut back, 4 bases at V and 6 bases at J, with 10 bases in the middle. This CDR3 comprises 13 residues. CDR3 DNA: TGTGCCAGTAGTACCCAAGGGGGTCAGCCCCAGCATTTT. Translation gives CASSTQGGQPQHF.

The chain couples TRBV9 to TRBJ2-5; D might be TRBD2 (5 bases). Germline assignment: CDR1 SGDLS and CDR2 YYNGEE. This CDR3 spans 14 amino acids. Trimming left V 4 bases short and J 0 bases short, with 10 bases between. In DNA form, the CDR3 reads TGTGCCAGCAGCCCCGCAGCGGACCAAGAGACCCAGTACTTC. Its protein product is CASSPAADQETQYF.

CDR3 residues: CASSLITGTYQPQHF. CDR3 nucleotide sequence: TGTGCCAGCAGCCTAATCACAGGGACCTATCAGCCCCAGCATTTT. The chain recombines TRBV7-2 with TRBJ1-5; D may be TRBD1 (6 bases). From germline, CDR1 is SGHTA and CDR2 FQGNSA. The CDR3 length is 15 residues. V dropped 5 bases and J dropped 5 bases, with 16 bases sitting between them.

The V call is TRBV28, the J call TRBJ1-2, with a possible D match to TRBD1 (5 bases). This CDR3 is 13 amino acids long. CDR1 and CDR2 (germline): MDHEN, SYDVKM. Trimming stripped 9 bases from V and 3 bases from J, with 14 bases between. The CDR3 reads CASSGGTHYGYTF. The CDR3 nucleotides read TGTGCCAGTTCGGGAGGGACTCACTATGGCTACACCTTC.

The rearrangement uses TRBV18 and TRBJ2-1; 7 bases match TRBD2. The germline V gene encodes CDR1 KGHSH and CDR2 LQKENI. The ends lost 4 bases at V and 2 bases at J; junction bases unmatched: 14. This CDR3 comprises 18 residues. The CDR3 sequence: CASSLRNGPGTTYNEQFF. As DNA, the CDR3 is TGTGCCAGCTCACTTCGAAACGGCCCCGGGACTACCTACAATGAGCAGTTCTTC.

The rearrangement uses TRBV19 and TRBJ2-3; 8 positions agree with TRBD2. The V gene's germline CDR1 is LNHDA and CDR2 SQIVND (reference sequence). The trim removed 1 base at V and 1 base at J, leaving 1 base unmatched. CDR3 length: 15 amino acids. CDR3 sequence: CASSIGRGGTDTQYF. CDR3 DNA: TGTGCCAGTAGTATAGGGCGGGGGGGCACAGATACGCAGTATTTT.

The V call is TRBV5-8, the J call TRBJ2-6, with TRBD1 matching 7 bases. The CDR3 covers 16 residues. V gave up 0 bases and J gave up 2 bases; unmatched junction bases: 2. The germline CDR1 and CDR2 sequences are SGHTS and YDEGEE. CDR3 amino acids: CASSLETGTGANVLTF. CDR3 DNA: TGTGCCAGCAGCTTGGAGACAGGGACTGGGGCCAACGTCCTGACTTTC.

The V and J genes are TRBV4-3 and TRBJ2-5; 7 bases fit TRBD2. CDR1 is LGHNA and CDR2 is YSLEER in the germline V gene. V shed 2 bases and J 2 bases; nucleotides not matched to a gene: 11. There are 17 residues in the CDR3. The CDR3 is CASSQRLGSGPQETQYF. CDR3 sequence (DNA): TGCGCCAGCAGCCAAAGATTAGGTAGCGGGCCTCAAGAGACCCAGTACTTC.

This clone has just a few counts. The J gene is TRBJ2-1, the V gene TRBV2; 9 bases are a match to TRBD1. Looked up from germline, CDR1 is SNHLY and CDR2 is FYNNEI. The CDR3 extends over 14 amino acids. The V segment lost 4 bases and the J segment 9 bases; nucleotides outside the gene matches: 7. For the CDR3, the DNA is TGTGCCAGCAGTGGGACAGGGGAAGAGGGTGAGCAGTTCTTC. Translating it yields CASSGTGEEGEQFF. The full variable domain, its missing parts supplied by reference TRBV2 and TRBJ2-1, is EPEVTQTPSHQVTQMGQEVILRCVPISNHLYFYWYRQILGQKVEFLVSFYNNEISEKSEIFDDQFSVERPDGSNFTLKIRSTKLEDSAMYFCASSGTGEEGEQFFGPGTRLTVL.

The gene calls are TRBV7-2 and TRBJ1-2, with 7 bases fitting TRBD1. The CDR3 totals 15 residues. Germline V gene sequence: CDR1 SGHTA, CDR2 FQGNSA. V lost 2 bases, J lost 4 bases, and 7 bases stayed unmatched. The CDR3 sequence is CASSLRRDSSYGYTF. The CDR3 region has the DNA TGTGCCAGCAGCTTACGACGGGACAGTTCCTATGGCTACACCTTC.

V gene TRBV28 combines with J gene TRBJ1-3, with D possibly matching TRBD1 (6 bases). V lost 6 bases and J lost 0, with 12 bases in between. The CDR3 is 15 residues long. Germline values: CDR1 MDHEN, CDR2 SYDVKM. The CDR3 region has the DNA TGTGCCAGCAGCTACAGGGCTGCCTCTGGAAACACCATATATTTT. As protein: CASSYRAASGNTIYF.

V and J are TRBV19 and TRBJ2-7; weak D call: TRBD2 (5 bases). V lost 6 bases and J lost 4, with 19 bases in between. CDR1 LNHDA and CDR2 SQIVND come from the germline V gene (reference sequence). This CDR3 has 15 residues. In nucleotides, the CDR3 is TGTGCCAGTAGCGAATCAATAGGAGGATCATACGAGCAGTACTTC. Translated, it gives CASSESIGGSYEQYF.

The chain combines TRBV28 with TRBJ1-2, with a possible D match to TRBD1 (6 bases). V lost 5 bases and J lost 5, with 12 bases in between. CDR1 is MDHEN and CDR2 is SYDVKM in the germline V gene. The CDR3 runs to 13 residues. CDR3 nucleotide sequence: TGTGCCAGCAGTCCTACAGGGCGGTATGGCTACACCTTC. This sequence encodes CASSPTGRYGYTF.

CDR3 in amino acids: CASLFSTVGVYTF. The CDR3 nucleotides are TGTGCCAGCCTTTTCTCGACAGTGGGTGTCTACACCTTC. The chain combines TRBV28 with TRBJ1-2; perhaps TRBD1 as D (5 bases). Trimming left V 8 bases short and J 10 bases short, with 20 bases between. Germline V gives CDR1 MDHEN, CDR2 SYDVKM. The CDR3 sequence is 13 residues long.

The chain uses TRBV7-2 and TRBJ2-5; 10 nucleotides line up with TRBD1. The CDR3 runs 17 residues. Germline V gene data show CDR1 as SGHTA and CDR2 as FQGNSA. J lost 1 base, V lost 1 base, and 6 bases had no gene match. CDR3 nucleotides: TGTGCCAGCAGCTTAGGAGGAGACAGGGGGCTCCAAGAGACCCAGTACTTC. Translation gives CASSLGGDRGLQETQYF.

This clone showed up just once. The V call is TRBV7-2, the J call TRBJ2-1; TRBD1 matches 7 bases. CDR3 length: 15 amino acids. Germline V lookup: CDR1 SGHTA, CDR2 FQGNSA. V was pared by 8 bases and J by 0 bases, with 7 bases of the junction left unmatched. The CDR3 loop reads CASGTDRASYNEQFF. The CDR3 nucleotides are TGTGCCAGCGGAACAGACAGGGCCTCCTACAATGAGCAGTTCTTC.